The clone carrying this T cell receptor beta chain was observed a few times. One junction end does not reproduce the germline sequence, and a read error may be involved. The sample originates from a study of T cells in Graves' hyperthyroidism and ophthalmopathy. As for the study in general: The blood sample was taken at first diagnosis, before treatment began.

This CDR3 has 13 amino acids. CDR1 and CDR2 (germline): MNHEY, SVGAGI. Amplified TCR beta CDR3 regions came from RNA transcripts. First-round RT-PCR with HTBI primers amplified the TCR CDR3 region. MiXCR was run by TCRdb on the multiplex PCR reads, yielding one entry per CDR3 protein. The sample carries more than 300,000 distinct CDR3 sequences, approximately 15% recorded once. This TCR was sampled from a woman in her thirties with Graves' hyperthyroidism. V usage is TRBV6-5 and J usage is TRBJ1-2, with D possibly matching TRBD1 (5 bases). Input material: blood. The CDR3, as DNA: TGTGTCAGCAGTTACGGGGCCGGCTATGGCTACACCTTC. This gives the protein CVSSYGAGYGYTF.